Sequencing of this T cell receptor (beta chain) was carried out in a study of T cell responses to AZD1222 COVID-19 vaccine. The overall study: Pooled in the analysis were second doses at about 4 or about 12 weeks.

A remark on this clone: Its antigen is unidentified.

From germline, CDR1 is MDHEN and CDR2 SYDVKM. Trimming left V 7 bases short and J 2 bases short, with 17 bases between. The CDR3 consists of 15 residues. Sequenced by immunoSEQ multiplex PCR; TCRdb stores in-frame clones only, minus some. Here the sample spans roughly 30,000 clones, 75% to 90% being singletons. General observations from the study: The study sampled repertoires only after the peak T cell response. Targeting of unmutated variant regions was reportedly seen in nearly half of spike-specific TCRs.

The origin of this receptor is an adult in good health. Sequenced material: peripheral blood, taken on day 0 of AZD1222 vaccination. This chain connects TRBV28 to TRBJ1-1; D is possibly TRBD1 (5 bases). Here the CDR3 reads CASTRTGGLNTEAFF. The CDR3 bases are TGTGCCAGCACCCGAACGGGGGGTCTTAACACTGAAGCTTTCTTT.